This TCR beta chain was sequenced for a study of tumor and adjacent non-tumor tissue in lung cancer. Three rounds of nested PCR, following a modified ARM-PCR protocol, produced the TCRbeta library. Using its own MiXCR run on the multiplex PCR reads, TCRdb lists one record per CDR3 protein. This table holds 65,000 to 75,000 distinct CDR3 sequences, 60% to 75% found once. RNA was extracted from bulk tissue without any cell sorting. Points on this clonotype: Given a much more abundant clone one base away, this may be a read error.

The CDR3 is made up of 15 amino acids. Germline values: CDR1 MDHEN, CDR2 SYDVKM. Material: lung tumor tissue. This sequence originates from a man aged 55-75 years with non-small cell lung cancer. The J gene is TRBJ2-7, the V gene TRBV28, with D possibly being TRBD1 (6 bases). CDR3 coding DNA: TGTGCCAACAGTCCTCATGGCAGGGGCGCCTACGAGCAGTACTTC. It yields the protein CANSPHGRGAYEQYF.